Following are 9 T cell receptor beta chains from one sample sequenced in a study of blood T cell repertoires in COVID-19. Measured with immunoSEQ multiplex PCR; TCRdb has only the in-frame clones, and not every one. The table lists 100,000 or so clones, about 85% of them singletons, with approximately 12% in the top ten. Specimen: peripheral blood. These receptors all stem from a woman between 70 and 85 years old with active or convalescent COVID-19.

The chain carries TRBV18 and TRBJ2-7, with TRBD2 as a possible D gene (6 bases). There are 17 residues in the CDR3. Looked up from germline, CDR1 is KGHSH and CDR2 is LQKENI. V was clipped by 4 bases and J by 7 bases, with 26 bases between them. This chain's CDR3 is CASSLFTSDGLTSEQYF. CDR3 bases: TGTGCCAGCTCACTCTTTACCTCGGACGGACTAACGTCGGAGCAGTACTTC.

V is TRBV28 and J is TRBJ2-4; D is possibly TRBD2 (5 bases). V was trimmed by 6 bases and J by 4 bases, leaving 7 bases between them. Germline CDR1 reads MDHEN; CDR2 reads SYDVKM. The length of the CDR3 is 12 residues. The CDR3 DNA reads TGTGCCAGCAGCCCGGGGAAAAACATTCAGTACTTC. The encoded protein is CASSPGKNIQYF.

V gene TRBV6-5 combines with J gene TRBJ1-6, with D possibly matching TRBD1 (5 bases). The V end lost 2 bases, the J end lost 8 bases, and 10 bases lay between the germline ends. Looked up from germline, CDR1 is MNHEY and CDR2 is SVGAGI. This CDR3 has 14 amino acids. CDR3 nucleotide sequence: TGTGCCAGCAGTTACGGGGCGAAGGATTCACCCCTCCACTTT. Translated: CASSYGAKDSPLHF.

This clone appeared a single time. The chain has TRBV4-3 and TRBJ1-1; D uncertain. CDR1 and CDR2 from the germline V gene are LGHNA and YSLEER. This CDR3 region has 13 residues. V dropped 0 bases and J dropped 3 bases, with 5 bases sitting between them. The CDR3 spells CASSQDRDTEAFF. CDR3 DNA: TGCGCCAGCAGCCAAGATCGTGACACTGAAGCTTTCTTT.

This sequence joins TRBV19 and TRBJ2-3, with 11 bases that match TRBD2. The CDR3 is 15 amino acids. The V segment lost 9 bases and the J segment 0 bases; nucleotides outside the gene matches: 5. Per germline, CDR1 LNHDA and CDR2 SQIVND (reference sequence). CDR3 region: CASRRTSGSTDTQYF. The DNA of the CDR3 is TGTGCCAGCCGCCGGACTAGCGGGAGCACAGATACGCAGTATTTT.

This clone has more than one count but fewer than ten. CDR3 loop: CAISESGAKLFF. DNA of the CDR3: TGTGCCATCAGTGAGTCGGGAGCTAAACTGTTTTTT. The chain joins TRBV10-3 to TRBJ1-4; D unresolved. V lost 0 bases, J lost 11 bases, and 7 bases lay in between. CDR1 and CDR2 (germline): ENHRY, SYGVKD. The CDR3 totals 12 residues.

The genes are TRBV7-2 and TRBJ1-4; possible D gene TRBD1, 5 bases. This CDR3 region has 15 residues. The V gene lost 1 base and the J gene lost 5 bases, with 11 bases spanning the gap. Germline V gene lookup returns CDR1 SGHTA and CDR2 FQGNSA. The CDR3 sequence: CASSLVQGPNEKLFF. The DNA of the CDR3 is TGTGCCAGCAGCTTAGTGCAGGGCCCAAATGAAAAACTGTTTTTT.

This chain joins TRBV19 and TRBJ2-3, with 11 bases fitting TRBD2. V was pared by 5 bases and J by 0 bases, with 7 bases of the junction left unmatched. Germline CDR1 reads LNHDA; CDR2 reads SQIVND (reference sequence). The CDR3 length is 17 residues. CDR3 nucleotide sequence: TGTGCCAGTAGTGGGCCGCGACTAGCGGGGAGCACAGATACGCAGTATTTT. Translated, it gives CASSGPRLAGSTDTQYF.

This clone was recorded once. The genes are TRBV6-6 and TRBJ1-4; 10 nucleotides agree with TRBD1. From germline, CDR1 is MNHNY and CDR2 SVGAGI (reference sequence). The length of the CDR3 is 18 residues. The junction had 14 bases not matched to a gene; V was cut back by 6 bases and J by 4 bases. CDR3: CASSRTTGGRSINEKLFF. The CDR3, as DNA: TGTGCCAGCAGCCGAACGACAGGGGGCCGGTCCATTAATGAAAAACTGTTTTTT.